The 7 T cell receptor beta chains listed next were all sequenced from one sample in a study of blood T cell repertoires in COVID-19. TCRdb's copy holds only in-frame clones and misses some; the assay was immunoSEQ multiplex PCR. The table records about 240,000 clones, about 81% of them present only once. Input material: peripheral blood. The source of these receptors is a woman aged 60-70 years with active or convalescent COVID-19.

V and J are TRBV18 and TRBJ2-3; 12 positions agree with TRBD1. Germline V CDR1 and CDR2: KGHSH, LQKENI. J lost 6 bases, V lost 2 bases, and 3 bases had no gene match. The length of the CDR3 is 15 residues. CDR3 region: CASSPGTGGADTQYF. CDR3 bases: TGTGCCAGCTCACCAGGGACAGGGGGCGCGGATACGCAGTATTTT.

The V gene is TRBV24-1, the J gene TRBJ2-3; 10 nucleotides line up with TRBD1. With 4 bases clipped from V and 4 bases from J, the junction kept 7 bases outside the gene matches. The CDR3 has 16 residues. In germline, CDR1 is KGHDR, CDR2 SFDVKD. The DNA of the CDR3 is TGTGCCACCAGTGACCCGGGACAGGGGAGTGCAGATACGCAGTATTTT. This gives the protein CATSDPGQGSADTQYF.

This chain uses TRBV5-1 with TRBJ2-1; 7 bases fit TRBD1. CDR3 length: 16 amino acids. Trimming took 0 bases from V and 2 from J; bases not matched to a gene: 5. The germline V gene has CDR1 SGHRS and CDR2 YFSETQ. The CDR3 DNA sequence: TGCGCCAGCAGCTTGGGTGGACAGGCCACCTACAATGAGCAGTTCTTC. It codes for CASSLGGQATYNEQFF.

This chain connects TRBV4-1 to TRBJ1-4; D is unclear. The CDR3 extends over 15 amino acids. From germline, CDR1 is MGHRA and CDR2 YSYEKL. Trimming stripped 3 bases from V and 7 bases from J, with 15 bases between. CDR3: CASSQPGSFPEKLFF. The CDR3 nucleotides are TGCGCCAGCAGCCAGCCCGGGAGCTTCCCTGAAAAACTGTTTTTT.

The chain couples TRBV4-2 to TRBJ1-2, with D tentatively TRBD1 (5 bases). CDR1 is LGHNA, CDR2 YNFKEQ, per germline. The CDR3 loop spans 17 amino acids. Trimming took 3 bases from V and 3 from J, leaving 20 bases between them. The CDR3: CASSHDGGGILHYGYTF. CDR3 DNA sequence: TGTGCCAGCAGCCACGATGGGGGAGGGATTCTACACTATGGCTACACCTTC.

The table lists this clone with a count of one. CDR3 bases: TGTGCCTGGAGTGAGGTGACAAGGGGAATCCCACTCTACAATGAGCAGTTCTTC. Its protein is CAWSEVTRGIPLYNEQFF. The chain joins TRBV30 to TRBJ2-1; the D gene is possibly TRBD1 (5 bases). V lost 1 base to trimming and J lost 3 bases, with 22 bases between them. Germline V lookup: CDR1 GTSNPN, CDR2 SVGIG (reference sequence). This CDR3 contains 18 residues.

The V gene is TRBV23-1, the J gene TRBJ1-5, with a weak D call TRBD1 (5 bases). TRBV23-1 is recorded as an ORF, its role being uncertain. This CDR3 contains 15 residues. Trimming shortened V by 6 bases and J by 4 bases, and 16 bases separated the two germline ends. The CDR3 spells CASSIRDGGNQPQHF. The DNA of the CDR3 is TGCGCCAGCAGCATCCGGGACGGAGGGAATCAGCCCCAGCATTTT.